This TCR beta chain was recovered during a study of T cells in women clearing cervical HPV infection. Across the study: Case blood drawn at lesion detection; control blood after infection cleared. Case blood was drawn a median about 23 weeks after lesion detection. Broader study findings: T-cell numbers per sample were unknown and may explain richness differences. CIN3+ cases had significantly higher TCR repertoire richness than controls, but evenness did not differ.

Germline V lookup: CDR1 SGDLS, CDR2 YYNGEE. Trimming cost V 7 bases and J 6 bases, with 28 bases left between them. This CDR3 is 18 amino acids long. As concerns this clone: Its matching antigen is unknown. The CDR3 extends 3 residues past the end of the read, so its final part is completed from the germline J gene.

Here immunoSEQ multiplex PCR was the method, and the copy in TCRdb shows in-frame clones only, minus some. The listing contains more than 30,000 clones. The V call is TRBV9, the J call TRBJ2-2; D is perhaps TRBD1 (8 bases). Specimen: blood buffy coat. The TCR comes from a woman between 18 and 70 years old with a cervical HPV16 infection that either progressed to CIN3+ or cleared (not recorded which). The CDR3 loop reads CASSLNPGGTGGPGELFF. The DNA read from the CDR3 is TGTGCCAGCTCTTTAAACCCCGGGGGGACAGGTGGGCCCGGGGAG.